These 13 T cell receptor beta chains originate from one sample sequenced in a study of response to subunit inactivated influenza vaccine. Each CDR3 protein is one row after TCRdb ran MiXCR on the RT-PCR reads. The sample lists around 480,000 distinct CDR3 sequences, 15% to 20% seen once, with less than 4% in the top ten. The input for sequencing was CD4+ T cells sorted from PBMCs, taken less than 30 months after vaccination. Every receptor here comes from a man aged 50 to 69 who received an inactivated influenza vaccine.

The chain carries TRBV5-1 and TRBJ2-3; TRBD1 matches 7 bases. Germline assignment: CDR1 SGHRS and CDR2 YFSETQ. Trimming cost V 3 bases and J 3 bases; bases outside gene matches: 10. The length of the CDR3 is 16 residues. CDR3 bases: TGCGCCAGCAGCTCGACCGCCGGGACAGCGACAGATACGCAGTATTTT. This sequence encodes CASSSTAGTATDTQYF.

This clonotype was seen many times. The CDR3 DNA is TGTGCCAGCAGACCAGGACCCTTCAATGAGCAGTTCTTC. This codes for CASRPGPFNEQFF. The V call is TRBV7-2, the J call TRBJ2-1, with D unresolved. The CDR3 length is 13 residues. CDR1 SGHTA and CDR2 FQGNSA come from the germline V gene. V was shortened by 6 bases and J by 6 bases, with 12 bases between the two germline ends.

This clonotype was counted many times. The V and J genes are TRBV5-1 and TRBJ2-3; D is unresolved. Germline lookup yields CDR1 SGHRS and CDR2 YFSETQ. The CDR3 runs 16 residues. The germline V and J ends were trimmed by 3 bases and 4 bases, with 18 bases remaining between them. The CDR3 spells CASSSTVPSGADTQYF. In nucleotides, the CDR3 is TGCGCCAGCAGCTCAACCGTACCGTCTGGCGCAGATACGCAGTATTTT.

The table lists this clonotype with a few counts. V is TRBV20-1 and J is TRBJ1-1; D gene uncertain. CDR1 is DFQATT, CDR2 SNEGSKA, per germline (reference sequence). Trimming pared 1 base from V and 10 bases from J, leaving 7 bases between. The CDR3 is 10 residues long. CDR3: CSARGAVAFF. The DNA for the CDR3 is TGCAGTGCTAGAGGCGCGGTAGCTTTCTTT.

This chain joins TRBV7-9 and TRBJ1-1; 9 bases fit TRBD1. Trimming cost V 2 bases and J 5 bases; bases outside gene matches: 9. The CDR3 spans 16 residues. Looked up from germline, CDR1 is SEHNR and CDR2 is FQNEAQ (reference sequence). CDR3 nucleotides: TGTGCCAGCAGCTTATTCCCTAGGGACAGGGCAACTGAAGCTTTCTTT. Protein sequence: CASSLFPRDRATEAFF.

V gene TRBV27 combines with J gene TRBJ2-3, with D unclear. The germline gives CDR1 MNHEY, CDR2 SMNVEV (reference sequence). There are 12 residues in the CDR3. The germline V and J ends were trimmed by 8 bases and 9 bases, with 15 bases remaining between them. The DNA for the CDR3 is TGTGCCAGCGGTAGGACGCAGACAACGCAGTATTTT. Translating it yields CASGRTQTTQYF.

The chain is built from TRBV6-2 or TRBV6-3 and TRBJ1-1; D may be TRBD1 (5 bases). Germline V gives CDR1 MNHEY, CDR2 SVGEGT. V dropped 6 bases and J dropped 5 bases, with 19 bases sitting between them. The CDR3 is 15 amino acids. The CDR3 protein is CASRNPGPGGTEAFF. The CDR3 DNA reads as TGTGCCAGCAGGAACCCGGGCCCCGGGGGAACTGAAGCTTTCTTT.

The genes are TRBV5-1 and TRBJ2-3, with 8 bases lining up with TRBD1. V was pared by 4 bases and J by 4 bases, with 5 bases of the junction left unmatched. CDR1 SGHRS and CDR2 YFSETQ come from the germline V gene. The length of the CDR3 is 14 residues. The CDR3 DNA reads TGCGCCAGCAGCAGGACAGGGTTATCAGATACGCAGTATTTT. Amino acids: CASSRTGLSDTQYF.

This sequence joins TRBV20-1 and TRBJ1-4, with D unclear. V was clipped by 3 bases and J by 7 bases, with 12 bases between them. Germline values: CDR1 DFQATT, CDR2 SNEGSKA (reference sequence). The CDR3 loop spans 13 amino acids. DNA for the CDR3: TGCAGTGCTAGGTATCCAGTTACTGAAAAACTGTTTTTT. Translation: CSARYPVTEKLFF.

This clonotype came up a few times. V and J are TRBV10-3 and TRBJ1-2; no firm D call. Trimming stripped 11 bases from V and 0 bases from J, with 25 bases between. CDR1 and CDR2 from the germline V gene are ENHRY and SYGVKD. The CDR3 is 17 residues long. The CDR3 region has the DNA TGTGCCGTAACGGGTGTGGCCGTTGGACTAGCTAACTATGGCTACACCTTC. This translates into CAVTGVAVGLANYGYTF.

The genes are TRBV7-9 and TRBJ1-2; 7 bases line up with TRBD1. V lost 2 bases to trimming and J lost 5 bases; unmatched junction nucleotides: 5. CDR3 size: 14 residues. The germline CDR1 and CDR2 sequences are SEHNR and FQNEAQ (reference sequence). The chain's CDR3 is CASSLKDREYGYTF. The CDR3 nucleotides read TGTGCCAGCAGCTTAAAAGACAGGGAGTATGGCTACACCTTC. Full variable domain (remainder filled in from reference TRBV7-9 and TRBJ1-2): DTGVSQNPRHKITKRGQNVTFRCDPISEHNRLYWYRQTLGQGPEFLTYFQNEAQLEKSRLLSDRFSAERPKGSFSTLEIQRTEQGDSAMYLCASSLKDREYGYTFGSGTRLTVV.

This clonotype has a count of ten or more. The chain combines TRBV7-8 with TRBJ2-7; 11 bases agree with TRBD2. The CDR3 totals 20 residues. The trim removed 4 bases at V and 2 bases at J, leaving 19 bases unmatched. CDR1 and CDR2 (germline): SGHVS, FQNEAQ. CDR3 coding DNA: TGTGCCAGCAGCTATCCGGGAGGTGGGACTAGCGGCCTTGCTCCCTACGAGCAGTACTTC. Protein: CASSYPGGGTSGLAPYEQYF.

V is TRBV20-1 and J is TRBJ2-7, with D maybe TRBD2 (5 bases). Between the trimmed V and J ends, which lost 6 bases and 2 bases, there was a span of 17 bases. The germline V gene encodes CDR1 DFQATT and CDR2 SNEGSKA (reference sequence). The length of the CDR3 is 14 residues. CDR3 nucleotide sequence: TGCAGTGCCGAACTACTAGGGATGACCTACGAGCAGTACTTC. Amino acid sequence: CSAELLGMTYEQYF.